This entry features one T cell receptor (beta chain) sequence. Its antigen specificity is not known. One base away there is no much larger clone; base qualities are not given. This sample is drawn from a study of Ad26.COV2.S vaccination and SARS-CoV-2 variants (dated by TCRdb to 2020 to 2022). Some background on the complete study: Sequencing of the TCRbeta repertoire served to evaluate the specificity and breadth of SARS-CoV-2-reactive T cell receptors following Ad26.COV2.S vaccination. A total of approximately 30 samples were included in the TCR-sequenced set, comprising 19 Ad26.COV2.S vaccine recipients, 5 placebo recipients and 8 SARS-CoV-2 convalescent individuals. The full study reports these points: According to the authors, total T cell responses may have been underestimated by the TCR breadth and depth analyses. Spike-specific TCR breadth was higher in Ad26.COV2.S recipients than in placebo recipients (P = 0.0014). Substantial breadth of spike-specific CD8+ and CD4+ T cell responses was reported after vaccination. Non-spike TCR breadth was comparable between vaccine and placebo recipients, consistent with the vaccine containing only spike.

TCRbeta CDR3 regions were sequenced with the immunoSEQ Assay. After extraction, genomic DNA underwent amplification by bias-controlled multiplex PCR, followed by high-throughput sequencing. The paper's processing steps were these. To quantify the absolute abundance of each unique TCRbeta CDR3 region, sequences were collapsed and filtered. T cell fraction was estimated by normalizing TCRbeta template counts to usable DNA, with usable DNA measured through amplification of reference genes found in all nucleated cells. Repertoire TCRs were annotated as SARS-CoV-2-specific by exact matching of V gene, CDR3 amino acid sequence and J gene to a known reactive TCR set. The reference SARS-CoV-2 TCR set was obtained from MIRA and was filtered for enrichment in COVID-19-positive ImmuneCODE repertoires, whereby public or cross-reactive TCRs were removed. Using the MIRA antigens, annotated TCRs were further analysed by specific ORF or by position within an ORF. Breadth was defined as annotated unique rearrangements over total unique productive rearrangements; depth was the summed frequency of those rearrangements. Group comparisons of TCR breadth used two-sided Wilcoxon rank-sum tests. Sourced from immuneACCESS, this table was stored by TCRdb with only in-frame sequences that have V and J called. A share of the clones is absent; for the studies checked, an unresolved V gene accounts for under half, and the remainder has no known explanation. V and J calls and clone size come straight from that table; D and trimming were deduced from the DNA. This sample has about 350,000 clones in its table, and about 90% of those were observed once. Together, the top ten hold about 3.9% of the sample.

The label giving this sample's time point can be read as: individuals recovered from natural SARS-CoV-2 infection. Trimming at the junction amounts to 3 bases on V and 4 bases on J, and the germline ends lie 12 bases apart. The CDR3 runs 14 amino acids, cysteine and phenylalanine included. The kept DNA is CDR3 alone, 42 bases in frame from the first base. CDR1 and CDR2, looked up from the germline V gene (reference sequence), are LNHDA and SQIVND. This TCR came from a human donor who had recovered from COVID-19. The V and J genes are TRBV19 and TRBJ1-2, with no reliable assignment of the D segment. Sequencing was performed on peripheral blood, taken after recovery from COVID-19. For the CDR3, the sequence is CASSIGGSTYGYTF. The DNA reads TGTGCCAGTAGTATTGGTGGCAGTACCTATGGCTACACCTTC.